The 22 T cell receptor beta chains given below trace back to one sample, sequenced in a study of cytomegalovirus exposure and HLA in healthy donors. Both 60 Vbeta primers and 13 Jbeta primers went into the PCR. Using immunoSEQ multiplex PCR, the repertoire was profiled, and TCRdb retains in-frame clones only, with some absent. The sample contains about 43,000 clones, 45% to 60% of which appear only once. The sequencing sample was made of PBMCs. All receptors come from a man aged 55 to 69 in good health and CMV-seronegative.

This clone was seen more than once but under ten times. The chain has TRBV10-3 and TRBJ1-3; 7 bases are a match to TRBD1. There are 13 residues in the CDR3. Germline values: CDR1 ENHRY, CDR2 SYGVKD. Trimming took 11 bases from V and 8 from J; bases not matched to a gene: 12. The CDR3 sequence: CASGTGDRDTIYF. The CDR3 nucleotides are TGTGCCTCGGGAACAGGGGATCGTGACACCATATATTTT.

This rearrangement joins TRBV7-6 to TRBJ1-4, with unresolved D. V lost 5 bases and J 11 bases, leaving 18 bases between the germline ends. The CDR3 consists of 14 residues. Germline CDR1 reads SGHVS; CDR2 reads FNYEAQ. The CDR3 here is CASSPGEGSRKLFF. Written as DNA, the CDR3 is TGTGCCAGCAGCCCCGGCGAGGGCAGTCGTAAACTGTTTTTT.

CDR3: CASRPPTSGTGRQFF. The CDR3 coding sequence is TGTGCCAGCAGGCCCCCGACTAGCGGGACCGGGAGGCAGTTCTTC. V gene TRBV28 combines with J gene TRBJ2-1, with TRBD2 matching 11 bases. The CDR3 covers 15 residues. After removal of 6 bases from V and 12 bases from J, the junction contained 13 bases not matched to a gene. The germline gives CDR1 MDHEN, CDR2 SYDVKM.

This clone has more than one count but fewer than ten. This sequence joins TRBV2 and TRBJ1-1; the D gene is possibly TRBD1 (5 bases). V was cut by 7 bases and J by 1 base, with 16 bases left in between. The CDR3 extends over 15 amino acids. Germline lookup yields CDR1 SNHLY and CDR2 FYNNEI. The CDR3 here is CASTTRGGTNTEAFF. Here the CDR3 DNA reads TGTGCCAGCACCACACGGGGGGGAACGAACACTGAAGCTTTCTTT.

J is TRBJ1-4 and V is TRBV28; D possibly corresponds to TRBD1 (6 bases). Germline V gene sequence: CDR1 MDHEN, CDR2 SYDVKM. The CDR3 extends over 14 amino acids. V lost 6 bases, J lost 7 bases, and 15 bases lay in between. In DNA, the CDR3 is TGTGCCAGCAGCCTGCAGGGGAACTTTGAAAAACTGTTTTTT. Translating it yields CASSLQGNFEKLFF.

This clone was seen only a few times. The chain couples TRBV5-1 to TRBJ2-7, with D maybe TRBD1 (6 bases). Trimming cost V 4 bases and J 0 bases, with 8 bases left between them. The CDR3 is 13 amino acids. Germline V lookup: CDR1 SGHRS, CDR2 YFSETQ. For the CDR3, the DNA is TGCGCCAGCAGCATGGACAGCTCCTACGAGCAGTACTTC. It codes for CASSMDSSYEQYF.

This clone was detected a few times. The chain carries TRBV7-2 and TRBJ1-3; D is undetermined. The V end lost 1 base, the J end lost 4 bases, and 11 bases lay between the germline ends. The germline V gene encodes CDR1 SGHTA and CDR2 FQGNSA. The CDR3 consists of 15 residues. The CDR3, as DNA: TGTGCCAGCAGCTTAGGTTTGGCAGGCGGAAACACCATATATTTT. Protein sequence: CASSLGLAGGNTIYF. The full variable domain, its missing parts supplied by reference TRBV7-2 and TRBJ1-3, is GAGVSQSPSNKVTEKGKDVELRCDPISGHTALYWYRQSLGQGLEFLIYFQGNSAPDKSGLPSDRFSAERTGGSVSTLTIQRTQQEDSAVYLCASSLGLAGGNTIYFGEGSWLTVV.

This clone turned up a few times. This chain links TRBV28 with TRBJ1-3; a possible D gene is TRBD1 (6 bases). Germline lookup yields CDR1 MDHEN and CDR2 SYDVKM. The CDR3 loop spans 14 amino acids. Between the trimmed V and J ends, which lost 6 bases and 0 bases, there was a span of 9 bases. The CDR3 reads CASRRDISGNTIYF. The DNA for the CDR3 is TGTGCCAGCAGACGGGACATCTCTGGAAACACCATATATTTT.

The chain carries TRBV4-2 and TRBJ2-7; perhaps TRBD2 as D (5 bases). Germline V gives CDR1 LGHNA, CDR2 YNFKEQ. With 0 bases removed from V and 3 bases from J, the gap between germline ends came to 21 bases. The CDR3 is made up of 18 amino acids. CDR3 amino acids: CASSQERTLGDDYYEQYF. In DNA, the CDR3 is TGTGCCAGCAGCCAAGAAAGGACGCTGGGAGACGATTACTACGAGCAGTACTTC.

The rearrangement joins TRBV6-1 to TRBJ2-7; D gene unclear. CDR3 size: 14 residues. The germline V gene encodes CDR1 MNHNS and CDR2 SASEGT. V lost 3 bases, J lost 0 bases, and 9 bases lay in between. CDR3 protein: CASSEPVGSYEQYF. As DNA, the CDR3 is TGTGCCAGCAGTGAGCCAGTTGGCTCCTACGAGCAGTACTTC.

The table lists this clone with many counts. This sequence joins TRBV28 and TRBJ1-1, with TRBD1 matching over 8 bases. The junction had 3 bases not matched to a gene; V was cut back by 7 bases and J by 5 bases. Looked up from germline, CDR1 is MDHEN and CDR2 is SYDVKM. The CDR3 extends over 12 amino acids. CDR3 in amino acids: CASTTGGTEAFF. CDR3 in DNA: TGTGCCAGCACCACAGGGGGGACTGAAGCTTTCTTT.

The V gene is TRBV6-1, the J gene TRBJ1-4, with D tentatively TRBD1 (5 bases). Germline V gene sequence: CDR1 MNHNS, CDR2 SASEGT. V lost 8 bases to trimming and J lost 4 bases, with 11 bases between them. CDR3 size: 13 residues. CDR3 bases: TGTGCCAGCGACCGGACACATAATGAAAAACTGTTTTTT. Translation: CASDRTHNEKLFF.

This clone appeared a single time. The chain couples TRBV10-3 to TRBJ2-5, with D tentatively TRBD2 (6 bases). Germline V lookup: CDR1 ENHRY, CDR2 SYGVKD. The CDR3 runs to 15 residues. V was shortened by 4 bases and J by 3 bases, with 15 bases between the two germline ends. The CDR3 DNA is TGTGCCATCAGTGTATTCGGAGGGAGTGAAGAGACCCAGTACTTC. This encodes CAISVFGGSEETQYF.

This chain joins TRBV5-6 and TRBJ2-5, with D possibly being TRBD1 (7 bases). Trimming removed 3 bases from V and 4 bases from J, with 19 bases in between. Germline lookup yields CDR1 SGHDT and CDR2 YYEEEE. The CDR3 runs 16 residues. The DNA of the CDR3 is TGTGCCAGCAGCTCTTGGACAGGAGGGGGTCTAGAGACCCAGTACTTC. Residues: CASSSWTGGGLETQYF.

The chain has TRBV5-1 and TRBJ2-2; D is unresolved. The CDR3 contains 13 residues. The germline gives CDR1 SGHRS, CDR2 YFSETQ. V lost 3 bases to trimming and J lost 5 bases, with 8 bases between them. DNA of the CDR3: TGCGCCAGCAGCTCCGAGAGGACCGGGGAGCTGTTTTTT. Protein: CASSSERTGELFF.

This chain connects TRBV11-2 to TRBJ2-7, with 8 bases matching TRBD1. CDR3 length: 15 amino acids. Looked up from germline, CDR1 is SGHAT and CDR2 is FQNNGV. Germline trimming cut 5 bases from V and 3 bases from J; bases unmatched to any gene: 9. CDR3 coding DNA: TGTGCCAGCAGCCCCCCAGGACAGGGATTCTACGAGCAGTACTTC. Translated, it gives CASSPPGQGFYEQYF.

V gene TRBV18 combines with J gene TRBJ2-1; 8 positions match TRBD1. Germline values: CDR1 KGHSH, CDR2 LQKENI. The CDR3 is made up of 13 amino acids. With 5 bases clipped from V and 10 bases from J, the junction kept 7 bases outside the gene matches. CDR3: CASSAVTGAEQFF. The CDR3 region has the DNA TGTGCCAGCTCAGCCGTGACAGGGGCGGAGCAGTTCTTC.

The V gene is TRBV18, the J gene TRBJ1-1; 7 bases are shared with TRBD1. This CDR3 has 13 amino acids. V dropped 3 bases and J dropped 4; count of bases not matched to a gene: 2. Germline assignment: CDR1 KGHSH and CDR2 LQKENI. The CDR3 nucleotides read TGTGCCAGCTCACCGCAGGGGGGCACTGAAGCTTTCTTT. Protein product: CASSPQGGTEAFF.

The gene calls are TRBV11-2 and TRBJ1-5; weak D call: TRBD1 (5 bases). CDR3 length: 13 residues. V lost 5 bases and J lost 6, with 11 bases in between. From germline, CDR1 is SGHAT and CDR2 FQNNGV. CDR3 sequence reads: CASSLERGQPQHF. The CDR3 DNA is TGTGCCAGCAGCCTCGAAAGGGGTCAGCCCCAGCATTTT. The full variable domain, rest sourced from reference TRBV11-2 and TRBJ1-5, is EAGVAQSPRYKIIEKRQSVAFWCNPISGHATLYWYQQILGQGPKLLIQFQNNGVVDDSQLPKDRFSAERLKGVDSTLKIQPAKLEDSAVYLCASSLERGQPQHFGDGTRLSIL.

The genes are TRBV28 and TRBJ2-7, with 8 nucleotides matching TRBD1. V was clipped by 5 bases and J by 6 bases; unmatched bases: 9. This CDR3 spans 14 amino acids. Germline V gene data show CDR1 as MDHEN and CDR2 as SYDVKM. As DNA, the CDR3 is TGTGCCAGCAGTCCCGCCGGGACAGGCGGCGAGCAGTACTTC. This sequence encodes CASSPAGTGGEQYF.

This clone was counted at least ten times. The rearrangement links TRBV6-1 to TRBJ1-1; 8 nucleotides line up with TRBD1. The CDR3 contains 14 residues. The J segment lost 1 base and the V segment lost 7 bases, leaving 5 bases of the junction unmatched. The V gene's germline CDR1 is MNHNS and CDR2 SASEGT. CDR3 amino acids: CASKRQGKNTEAFF. DNA for the CDR3: TGTGCCAGCAAGAGACAGGGGAAGAACACTGAAGCTTTCTTT.

To note about this clone: At one of its ends the junction is not consistent with the germline gene, which may arise from a read error. This chain connects TRBV2 to TRBJ2-5; possible D gene TRBD1, 6 bases. This CDR3 comprises 14 residues. The germline V gene has CDR1 SNHLY and CDR2 FYNNEI. The DNA for the CDR3 is TGTGCCTGCAGAGAGAGGGGGACCATATGGACCCAGTACTTC. This gives the protein CACRERGTIWTQYF.